The T cell receptor (beta chain) under discussion was sequenced for a study of OX40 agonist ivuxolimab in advanced cancers. Study overall: Three patients showed partial responses: one hepatocellular carcinoma and two cutaneous melanoma cases.

This CDR3 spans 16 amino acids. CDR1 and CDR2 (germline): LGHNA, YNFKEQ. Trimming took 5 bases from V and 4 from J; bases not matched to a gene: 13. TCRdb keeps only in-frame clones here, not all; method: immunoSEQ multiplex PCR. Here the sample spans some 41,000 clones, about 87% being singletons. The sequenced sample was CD4+ or CD8+ T cells sorted from blood, obtained in a trial of the OX40 agonist ivuxolimab. The TCR was taken from an adult with an advanced solid tumor such as melanoma, head and neck, liver or kidney cancer. The chain joins TRBV4-2 to TRBJ1-2; 7 nucleotides align to TRBD1. The CDR3 loop reads CASSLIGQARGYGYTF. For the CDR3, the DNA is TGTGCCAGCAGCTTGATTGGACAGGCCCGAGGCTATGGCTACACCTTC.